The 19 T cell receptor beta chains in this list originate from one sample, sequenced in a study of regulatory T cells in long-lasting Graves disease. Noted time point: persistent/refractory GD, antithyroid drugs over 5 years with positive TRAb. From PBMCs, RNA was extracted and then used to make the TCR library. Construction of TCR beta libraries relied on iRepertoire HTBI primers and on Arm-PCR targeting CDR3 regions. TCRdb independently ran MiXCR on the multiplex PCR reads; one entry per CDR3 protein. Of hundreds of thousands of distinct CDR3 sequences listed, roughly 21% are singletons. The sample consisted of peripheral blood mononuclear cells (PBMCs), taken when the disease was refractory, from a patient treated with antithyroid drugs. The origin of the receptors is a female donor with Graves disease.

This clonotype has a count of ten or more. The chain employs TRBV10-3 and TRBJ2-7, with 7 positions matching TRBD2. J lost 1 base, V lost 3 bases, and 6 bases had no gene match. The CDR3 runs 15 residues. Germline V CDR1 and CDR2: ENHRY, SYGVKD. Here the CDR3 reads CAISDSPSGSYEQYF. CDR3 DNA: TGTGCCATCAGTGACAGTCCTAGCGGTTCCTACGAGCAGTACTTC.

The gene calls are TRBV29-1 and TRBJ1-6; TRBD1 aligns across 8 bases. Per germline, CDR1 SQVTM and CDR2 ANQGSEA. This CDR3 spans 13 amino acids. V was clipped by 5 bases and J by 8 bases; unmatched bases: 5. The CDR3 sequence is CSVSTGGDSPLHF. Here the CDR3 DNA reads TGCAGCGTTTCCACAGGGGGAGATTCACCCCTCCACTTT.

A few counts support this clonotype. The J gene is TRBJ2-5, the V gene TRBV7-6, with 13 bases matching TRBD2. In germline, CDR1 is SGHVS, CDR2 FNYEAQ. V was pared by 1 base and J by 1 base, with 9 bases of the junction left unmatched. The CDR3 contains 19 residues. The CDR3 sequence: CASSLEPGLAGTAQETQYF. As DNA, the CDR3 is TGTGCCAGCAGCTTAGAACCGGGACTAGCGGGGACGGCCCAAGAGACCCAGTACTTC.

This chain connects TRBV2 to TRBJ1-2, with 8 bases fitting TRBD1. The junction had 10 bases not matched to a gene; V was cut back by 11 bases and J by 2 bases. The CDR3 consists of 14 residues. Germline assignment: CDR1 SNHLY and CDR2 FYNNEI. The CDR3 DNA reads as TGTGCCGCACCCGGGACAGGACCGAACTATGGCTACACCTTC. This encodes CAAPGTGPNYGYTF. The full variable domain, completed using reference TRBV2 and TRBJ1-2, is EPEVTQTPSHQVTQMGQEVILRCVPISNHLYFYWYRQILGQKVEFLVSFYNNEISEKSEIFDDQFSVERPDGSNFTLKIRSTKLEDSAMYFCAAPGTGPNYGYTFGSGTRLTVV.

This clonotype was seen only a few times. The chain couples TRBV28 to TRBJ2-7; possibly TRBD1 for D (6 bases). Germline V gives CDR1 MDHEN, CDR2 SYDVKM. This CDR3 has 15 residues. V was clipped by 6 bases and J by 0 bases, with 15 bases between them. CDR3 nucleotides: TGTGCCAGCAGGTCCCCGGGACAAGACTCCTACGAGCAGTACTTC. Its protein is CASRSPGQDSYEQYF. Variable domain in full (rest from reference TRBV28 and TRBJ2-7): DVKVTQSSRYLVKRTGEKVFLECVQDMDHENMFWYRQDPGLGLRLIYFSYDVKMKEKGDIPEGYSVSREKKERFSLILESASTNQTSMYLCASRSPGQDSYEQYFGPGTRLTVT.

This clonotype has more than one count but fewer than ten. This chain joins TRBV30 and TRBJ1-5; D gene ambiguous. The germline V and J ends were trimmed by 1 base and 7 bases, with 14 bases remaining between them. The length of the CDR3 is 14 residues. Germline CDR1 GTSNPN, CDR2 SVGIG (reference sequence). The CDR3 nucleotides read TGTGCCTGGAGTGAGGGAGGGCCCCGACAGCCCCAGCATTTT. It translates to CAWSEGGPRQPQHF.

DNA of the CDR3: TGTGCCAGCTCTGTGGGGGCTGCCTACGAGCAGTACTTC. Translation: CASSVGAAYEQYF. This chain links TRBV7-3 with TRBJ2-7, with a possible D match to TRBD1 (6 bases). Trimming removed 8 bases from V and 2 bases from J, with 13 bases in between. The length of the CDR3 is 13 residues. CDR1 is SGHTA and CDR2 is FQGTGA in the germline V gene.

This clonotype was found a few times. The chain has TRBV27 and TRBJ1-3; D might be TRBD1 (5 bases). The V end lost 3 bases, the J end lost 4 bases, and 16 bases lay between the germline ends. Germline V gives CDR1 MNHEY, CDR2 SMNVEV (reference sequence). The CDR3 length is 16 residues. In DNA, the CDR3 is TGTGCCAGCAGTTTGACAGACCCTGGATCCGGAAACACCATATATTTT. Translating gives CASSLTDPGSGNTIYF.

A word on this clonotype: This is likely an artifact of a read error, given a far larger clone one base away. V and J are TRBV2 and TRBJ2-7, with 11 bases aligning to TRBD2. V was clipped by 5 bases and J by 7 bases; unmatched bases: 13. CDR1 SNHLY and CDR2 FYNNEI come from the germline V gene. CDR3 length equals 16 residues. The chain's CDR3 is CASSYLRLAGYSEQYF. CDR3 nucleotide sequence: TGTGCCAGCAGTTACTTGAGACTAGCGGGATACTCGGAGCAGTACTTC.

The sample holds many counts of this clonotype. The V and J genes are TRBV28 and TRBJ1-2; D might be TRBD1 (5 bases). Trimming cost V 2 bases and J 8 bases, with 15 bases left between them. The CDR3 is made up of 14 amino acids. Germline assignment: CDR1 MDHEN and CDR2 SYDVKM. CDR3 loop: CASSLIYGGEGYTF. DNA of the CDR3: TGTGCCAGCAGTTTAATCTACGGGGGAGAAGGCTACACCTTC.

In this sample, this clonotype turned up many times. The chain joins TRBV19 to TRBJ2-2, with D uncertain. Germline values: CDR1 LNHDA, CDR2 SQIVND (reference sequence). V lost 5 bases and J lost 4, with 5 bases in between. This CDR3 region has 12 residues. Here the CDR3 DNA reads TGTGCCAGTAGTTTCACCACCGGGGAGCTGTTTTTT. This gives the protein CASSFTTGELFF.

V usage is TRBV5-1 and J usage is TRBJ2-2; no clear D gene. V shed 0 bases and J shed 3 bases, with 9 bases lying between them. This CDR3 has 15 amino acids. Germline assignment: CDR1 SGHRS and CDR2 YFSETQ. The CDR3 coding sequence is TGCGCCAGCAGCTTGGGGGAAAGGGACACCGGGGAGCTGTTTTTT. This translates into CASSLGERDTGELFF.

This clonotype was detected only a few times. This CDR3 reads CASSFGYADTEAFF. CDR3 in DNA: TGTGCCAGCAGTTTTGGGTATGCGGACACTGAAGCTTTCTTT. The chain couples TRBV27 to TRBJ1-1; D unclear. The CDR3 spans 14 residues. The germline V gene has CDR1 MNHEY and CDR2 SMNVEV (reference sequence). Trimming stripped 3 bases from V and 3 bases from J, with 11 bases between.

This clonotype was picked up a small number of times. One junction end does not reproduce the germline sequence, and a read error may be involved. V gene TRBV7-9 combines with J gene TRBJ1-2; D remains unclear. Germline loops: CDR1 SEHNR, CDR2 FQNEAQ (reference sequence). This CDR3 spans 11 amino acids. CDR3 sequence reads: CASTLSEGYTF. The CDR3 nucleotides read TGTGCCAGCACCTTAAGCGAGGGCTACACCTTC.

This clonotype has only a few counts. The V gene is TRBV4-1, the J gene TRBJ2-7; 8 bases match TRBD1. Germline CDR1 MGHRA, CDR2 YSYEKL. V gave up 4 bases and J gave up 1 base; unmatched junction bases: 6. The CDR3 is 15 amino acids. The CDR3 DNA sequence: TGCGCCAGCAGCCGTATCCAGGGGGCGTCCTACGAGCAGTACTTC. Protein product: CASSRIQGASYEQYF.

This chain uses TRBV2 with TRBJ1-2, with D unclear. With 3 bases removed from V and 4 bases from J, the gap between germline ends came to 9 bases. This CDR3 is 13 amino acids long. Germline CDR1 SNHLY, CDR2 FYNNEI. The CDR3 DNA follows: TGTGCCAGCAGTGACTGGACGGGCTATGGCTACACCTTC. Protein sequence: CASSDWTGYGYTF.

The chain uses TRBV2 and TRBJ2-1, with a tentative D call TRBD2 (5 bases). Germline V gene lookup returns CDR1 SNHLY and CDR2 FYNNEI. This CDR3 has 15 amino acids. The V end lost 7 bases, the J end lost 0 bases, and 13 bases lay between the germline ends. The CDR3: CASNGGPRSYNEQFF. The CDR3 coding sequence is TGTGCCAGCAATGGCGGGCCACGCTCCTACAATGAGCAGTTCTTC.

The sample holds many counts of this clonotype. The chain joins TRBV7-2 to TRBJ2-7; 9 positions match TRBD1. CDR3 size: 15 residues. CDR1 SGHTA and CDR2 FQGNSA come from the germline V gene. Trimming took 5 bases from V and 7 from J; bases not matched to a gene: 12. CDR3 sequence: CASSPAGTGKWEQYF. The DNA for the CDR3 is TGTGCCAGCAGCCCCGCAGGGACAGGGAAGTGGGAGCAGTACTTC.

This chain connects TRBV28 to TRBJ2-5; 13 bases are a match to TRBD2. Trimming took 8 bases from V and 5 from J; bases not matched to a gene: 14. In germline, CDR1 is MDHEN, CDR2 SYDVKM. The CDR3 has 17 residues. CDR3 nucleotide sequence: TGTGCCAGCTACCCCGGGACTAGCGGGACGGCCATGGAGACCCAGTACTTC. Its translation is CASYPGTSGTAMETQYF.